This is a list of T cell receptor beta chains from one sample in a study of blood T cell repertoires in COVID-19. Profiling relied on immunoSEQ multiplex PCR, and the TCRdb table lists in-frame clones only, not all of them. The sample lists 150,000 to 200,000 clones, around 85% seen once, with 6.9% in the top ten. Sequencing was done on a sample of peripheral blood. These receptors were taken from a man older than 75 with COVID-19, enrolled during active disease. CDR3s include the opening cysteine and the closing phenylalanine or tryptophan.

V gene,CDR3 protein
TRBV5-1,CASSLDRGNTEAFF
TRBV2,CASRSTMNTEAFF
TRBV19,CASSIEGGGNTGELFF
TRBV2,CASSERGQGWFPQHF
TRBV9,CASSPHSGGMSYNEQFF
TRBV18,CASSGQYSNQPQHF
TRBV15,CATSRAQGMNTEAFF
TRBV7-8,CASLRGGQNTGELFF
TRBV19,CASSGQGKDYEQYF
TRBV12-5,CASGLVLSGLGNTIYF
TRBV27,CASKDTPNTGELFF
TRBV2,CASSTTGAGNTEAFF
TRBV18,CASSPTPQGDYGYTF
TRBV4-3,CASSQGQAGRNEQYF
TRBV23-1,CASSLTGMATAF
TRBV6-6,CASRGQVINYGYTF
TRBV19,CASSIRENTEAFF
TRBV5-4,CASSSKRTLNTEAFF
TRBV29-1,CSAVQQTGYEQYF
TRBV6-5,CASSSTGVSNQPQHF
TRBV18,CASSPPLGGAHGPATDTQYF
TRBV5-1,CASSLGGGGAPRTDTQYF
TRBV5-1,CASSLARGGEQFF
TRBV7-8,CASSSQATAPQHF
TRBV6-5,CASSSQRGIYNEQFF
TRBV28,CASSPEVPNQPQHF
TRBV7-2,CASSLRFLRAGGPGELFF
TRBV7-3,CASSAGPGETQYF
TRBV7-2,CASSLHRGTYEQYF
TRBV7-3,CASSLMAAGGSPLHF
TRBV6-5,CASSLWTGSNNEQFF
TRBV19,CASSTGDQPQHF
TRBV19,CASSIDQVGISNQPQHF
TRBV18,CASSPGWDRGSYEQYF
TRBV2,CASSERDRGSYTF
TRBV6-1,CASSEVILRRQGAYGYTF
TRBV3-1/TRBV3-2,CASSRLGGGGRETQYF
TRBV19,CASSIGAGGPYF
TRBV20-1,CSARESYEQYF
TRBV5-1,CASSAAGTGPYEQYF
TRBV27,CASSFVGSRDTQYF
TRBV2,CASGVGTGFSEQYF
TRBV9,CASSVGGGAHEKLFF